This paragraph covers one T cell receptor (beta chain) sequence. This record comes from a study of T-cell reconstitution after alpha-beta-depleted transplantation in children. This sample's TCRbeta library carried unique molecular identifier barcodes. Each CDR3 protein gets one entry after TCRdb re-called the PCR reads with MiXCR. This table has around 530,000 distinct CDR3 sequences, about 30% appearing once. The CDR3 has 17 amino acids. V was pared by 7 bases and J by 6 bases, with 25 bases between. Per the germline V gene, CDR1 is MDHEN and CDR2 is SYDVKM. The V gene is TRBV28, the J gene TRBJ1-5; perhaps TRBD1 as D (5 bases). The sample consisted of PBMCs from the stem cell graft donor, taken from the stem cell graft. The clonotype was recovered from a human donor who donated a stem cell graft to a child with aplastic anemia. CDR3 sequence: CASTVSPGRRAGQPQHF. For the CDR3, the DNA is TGTGCCAGCACTGTTTCACCAGGGCGCAGGGCGGGTCAGCCCCAGCATTTT.